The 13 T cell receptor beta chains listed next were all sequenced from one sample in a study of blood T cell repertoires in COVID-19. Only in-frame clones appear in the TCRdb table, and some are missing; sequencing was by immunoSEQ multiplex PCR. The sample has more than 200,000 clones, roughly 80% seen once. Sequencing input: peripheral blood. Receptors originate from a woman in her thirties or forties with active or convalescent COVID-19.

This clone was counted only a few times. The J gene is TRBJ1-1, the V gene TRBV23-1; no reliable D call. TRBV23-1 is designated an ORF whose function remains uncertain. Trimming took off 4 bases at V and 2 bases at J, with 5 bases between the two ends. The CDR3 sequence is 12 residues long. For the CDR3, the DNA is TGCGCCAGCAGTCCCCTAAACACTGAAGCTTTCTTT. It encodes CASSPLNTEAFF.

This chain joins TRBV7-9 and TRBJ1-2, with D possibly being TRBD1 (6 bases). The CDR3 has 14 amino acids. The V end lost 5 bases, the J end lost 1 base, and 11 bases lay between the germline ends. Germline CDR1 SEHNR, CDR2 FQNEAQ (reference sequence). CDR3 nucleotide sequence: TGTGCCAGCAGCAAACAGGGACGTAACTATGGCTACACCTTC. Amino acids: CASSKQGRNYGYTF.

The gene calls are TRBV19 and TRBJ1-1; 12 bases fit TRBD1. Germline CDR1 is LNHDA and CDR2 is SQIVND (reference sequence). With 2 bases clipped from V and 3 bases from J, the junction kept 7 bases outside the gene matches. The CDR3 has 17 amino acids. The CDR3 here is CASSITGTGGPHTEAFF. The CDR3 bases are TGTGCCAGTAGTATAACCGGGACAGGGGGCCCTCACACTGAAGCTTTCTTT.

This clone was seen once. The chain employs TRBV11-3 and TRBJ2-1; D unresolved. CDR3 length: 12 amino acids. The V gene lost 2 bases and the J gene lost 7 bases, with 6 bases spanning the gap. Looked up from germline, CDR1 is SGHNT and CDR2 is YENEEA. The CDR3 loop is CASSLQNNEQFF. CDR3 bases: TGTGCCAGCAGCTTACAAAATAATGAGCAGTTCTTC.

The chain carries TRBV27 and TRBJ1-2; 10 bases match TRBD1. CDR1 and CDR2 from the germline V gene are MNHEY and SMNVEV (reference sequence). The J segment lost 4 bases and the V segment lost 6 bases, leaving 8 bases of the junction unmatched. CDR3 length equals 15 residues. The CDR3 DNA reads TGTGCCAGCAGAAGACAGGGGGCGGAAGGCTATGGCTACACCTTC. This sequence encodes CASRRQGAEGYGYTF.

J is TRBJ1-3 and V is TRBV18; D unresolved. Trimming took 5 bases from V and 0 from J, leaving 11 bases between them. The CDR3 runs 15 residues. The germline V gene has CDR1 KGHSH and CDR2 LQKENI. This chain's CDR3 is CASSSQVNSGNTIYF. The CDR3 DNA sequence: TGTGCCAGCTCATCCCAGGTCAACTCTGGAAACACCATATATTTT.

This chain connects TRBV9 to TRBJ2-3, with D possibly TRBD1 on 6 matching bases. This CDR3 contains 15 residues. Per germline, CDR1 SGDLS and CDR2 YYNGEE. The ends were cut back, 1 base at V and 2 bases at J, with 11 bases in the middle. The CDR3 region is CASSVLGHPTDTQYF. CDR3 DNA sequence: TGTGCCAGCAGCGTATTGGGACATCCCACAGATACGCAGTATTTT.

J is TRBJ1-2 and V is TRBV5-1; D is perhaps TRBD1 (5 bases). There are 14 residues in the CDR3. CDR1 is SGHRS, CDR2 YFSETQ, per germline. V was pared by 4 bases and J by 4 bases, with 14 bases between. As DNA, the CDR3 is TGCGCCAGCAGCGGGGCAGGGTTGGGCTATGGCTACACCTTC. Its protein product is CASSGAGLGYGYTF.

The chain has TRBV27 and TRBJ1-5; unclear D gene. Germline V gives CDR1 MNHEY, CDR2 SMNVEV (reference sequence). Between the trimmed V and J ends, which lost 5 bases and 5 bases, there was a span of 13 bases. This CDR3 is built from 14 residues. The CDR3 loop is CASSRSGFDQPQHF. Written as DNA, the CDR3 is TGTGCCAGCAGTCGATCAGGCTTCGATCAGCCCCAGCATTTT.

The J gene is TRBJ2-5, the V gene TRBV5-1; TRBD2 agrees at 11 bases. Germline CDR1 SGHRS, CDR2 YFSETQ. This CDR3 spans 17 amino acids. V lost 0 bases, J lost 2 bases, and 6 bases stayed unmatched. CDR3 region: CASSLGTSGGGQETQYF. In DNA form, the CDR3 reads TGCGCCAGCAGCTTGGGAACTAGCGGGGGTGGTCAAGAGACCCAGTACTTC.

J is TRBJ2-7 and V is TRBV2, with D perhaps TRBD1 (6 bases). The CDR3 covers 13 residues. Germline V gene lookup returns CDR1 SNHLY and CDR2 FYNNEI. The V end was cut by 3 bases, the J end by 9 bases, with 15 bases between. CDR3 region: CASSDGAPGVQYV. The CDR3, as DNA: TGTGCCAGCAGTGATGGGGCCCCAGGGGTGCAGTACGTC.

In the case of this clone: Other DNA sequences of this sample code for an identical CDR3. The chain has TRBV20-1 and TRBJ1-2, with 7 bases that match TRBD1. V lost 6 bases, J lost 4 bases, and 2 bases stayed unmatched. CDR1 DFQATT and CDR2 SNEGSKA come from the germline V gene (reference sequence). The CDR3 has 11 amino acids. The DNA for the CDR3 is TGCAGTGCCAGACAGGGCTATGGCTACACCTTC. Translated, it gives CSARQGYGYTF.

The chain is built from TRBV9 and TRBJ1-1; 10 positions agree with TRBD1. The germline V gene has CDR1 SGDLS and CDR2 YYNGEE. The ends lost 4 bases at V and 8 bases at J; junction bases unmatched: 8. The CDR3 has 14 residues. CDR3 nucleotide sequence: TGTGCCAGCAGCCCTCCCCCGGGACAGGGGGAAGCTTTCTTT. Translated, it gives CASSPPPGQGEAFF.